This is a list of T cell receptor beta chains from one sample in a study of post-analysis software for immune sequencing data. TCRdb re-analysed the PCR reads in MiXCR, keeping a single row per CDR3 protein. The table includes 820,000 or so distinct CDR3 sequences, approximately 50% detected once. The material sequenced was blood. These receptor sequences come from a girl aged 10-17 years with multiple sclerosis. CDR3s include the opening cysteine and the closing phenylalanine or tryptophan. The D gene is left open where the match is weak. Only some rows state a clone size, as once, few, many or a class for expanded clones.

d_call | j_call | v_call | clone_size | cdr3_nt | cdr3_aa
TRBD2 | TRBJ2-3 | TRBV5-1 | many | TGCGCCAGCAGCCTGGGAGGGAGGAGAACCACAGATACGCAGTATTTT | CASSLGGRRTTDTQYF
. | TRBJ2-1 | TRBV5-5 | . | TGTGCCAGCAGCTTGAACAGGGCTAGGGTGGATGAGCAGTTCTTC | CASSLNRARVDEQFF
. | TRBJ2-7 | TRBV14 | . | TGTGCCAGCAGCCAAGAAGACTCAACCGACGAGCAGTACTTC | CASSQEDSTDEQYF
. | TRBJ2-5 | TRBV12-3/TRBV12-4 | . | TGTGCCAGCAGTGCGGGACTCCGGGTCACCGACCAAGAGACCCAGTACTTC | CASSAGLRVTDQETQYF
. | TRBJ2-1 | TRBV11-1 | . | TGTGCCAGCAGCTTAACGACCAGGGGCCAGATCCCATACAATGAGCAGTTCTTC | CASSLTTRGQIPYNEQFF
. | TRBJ1-2 | TRBV20-1 | few | TGCAGTGCTAGAGGACTGGGGCGAGGCTACACCTTC | CSARGLGRGYTF
TRBD2 | TRBJ2-7 | TRBV3-1 | . | TGTGCCAGCAGCCAAGCCATGCTAGCGGGGAACTACGAGCAGTACTTC | CASSQAMLAGNYEQYF
. | TRBJ2-7 | TRBV7-6 | few | TGTGCCAGCAGCTTAGGGGGACACCCCCAAAGGAGCTCCTACGAGCAGTACTTC | CASSLGGHPQRSSYEQYF
. | TRBJ2-2 | TRBV10-3 | . | TGTGCCATCAGTGAGCGGGGGCCCACCGGGGAGCTGTTTTTT | CAISERGPTGELFF
TRBD2 | TRBJ2-5 | TRBV10-3 | . | TGTGCCATTAGCGGGAGGGCCGGGGAGACCCAGTACTTC | CAISGRAGETQYF
TRBD1 | TRBJ1-6 | TRBV4-1 | . | TGCGCCAGCAGCCAAGGGATCTTGGGACAGAGTAATTCACCCCTCCACTTT | CASSQGILGQSNSPLHF
. | TRBJ1-1 | TRBV29-1 | . | TGCAGCGCTAGGTTGAGGGGAGGATACATGAACACTGAAGCTTTCTTT | CSARLRGGYMNTEAFF
TRBD2 | TRBJ2-5 | TRBV29-1 | . | TGCAGCGTCGTCAAAACGGGGGGGATTGGTGAGACCCAGTACTTC | CSVVKTGGIGETQYF
TRBD2 | TRBJ2-3 | TRBV11-2 | . | TGTGCCAGCAGCTCTATAGCGGGACCCCCAGATACGCAGTATTTT | CASSSIAGPPDTQYF
TRBD1 | TRBJ1-6 | TRBV12-3/TRBV12-4 | . | TGTGCCAGCAGTAGGACAGGGACCTATTCACCCCTCCACTTT | CASSRTGTYSPLHF
. | TRBJ2-3 | TRBV6-6 | few | TGTGCCAGCAGCTCCGGGAGTGGCTTGACAGATACGCAGTATTTT | CASSSGSGLTDTQYF
. | TRBJ2-5 | TRBV7-2 | . | TGTGCCAGCAGCTCCTCTGGGTTAAGGGTTCGGCAGTACTTC | CASSSSGLRVRQYF
. | TRBJ1-2 | TRBV6-5 | . | TGTGCCAGCAGTTACTCCGGGCTCCTCTATGGCTACACCTTC | CASSYSGLLYGYTF
TRBD2 | TRBJ2-1 | TRBV12-3/TRBV12-4 | few | TGTGCCAGCAGTTACCGTCTAGCGGGAGGGGGCTCCTACAATGAGCAGTTCTTC | CASSYRLAGGGSYNEQFF
. | TRBJ2-5 | TRBV29-1 | few | TGCAGCGTCGACTCCGCAGAGACCCAGTACTTC | CSVDSAETQYF
. | TRBJ1-1 | TRBV29-1 | . | TGCAGCGTTGTTAACCAGGGGAAAGCTTTCTTT | CSVVNQGKAFF
. | TRBJ2-3 | TRBV7-6 | . | TGTGCCAGCAGCTTCCAGGAGTCACATACGGATACGCGGTATTTT | CASSFQESHTDTRYF
. | TRBJ2-6 | TRBV20-1 | . | TGCAGTGCTAGTCAATCCCCGCCAGGGATGACCTCTGGGGCCAACGTCCTGACTTTC | CSASQSPPGMTSGANVLTF
TRBD2 | TRBJ2-3 | TRBV12-3/TRBV12-4 | few | TGTGCCAGCAGTTTGCGGGGGGGCCGCACAGATACGCAGTATTTT | CASSLRGGRTDTQYF
. | TRBJ1-1 | TRBV27 | . | TGTGCCAGCAGTTTAATGGCTGCAAATGAAGCTTTCTTT | CASSLMAANEAFF
. | TRBJ2-2 | TRBV6-6 | . | TGTGCCAGCAGTTACTCGGGACTGGCGAACACCGGGGAGCTGTTTTTT | CASSYSGLANTGELFF